This T cell receptor (beta chain) comes out of a study of identical twins. Study findings and constraints: The models systematically underestimated how much out-of-frame TCR alpha was shared in monozygotic twins. Researchers caution that invariant MAIT and iNKT cells could partly confound zero-insertion analyses.

Germline loops: CDR1 SGDLS, CDR2 YYNGEE. This CDR3 has 15 residues. Trimming took 0 bases from V and 3 from J; bases not matched to a gene: 4. One entry per CDR3 protein results from TCRdb running MiXCR on the 5' RACE reads. The profile shows 1.5 million to 2 million distinct CDR3 sequences, less than 35% of them singletons. In the case of this clonotype: Its antigen is not identified.

Sequenced: cord blood. The chain employs TRBV9 and TRBJ1-2; TRBD1 matches at 8 bases. The sequence came from a newborn girl in good health. CDR3 sequence reads: CASSVDGQGYYGYTF. In nucleotides, the CDR3 is TGTGCCAGCAGCGTAGATGGACAGGGCTACTATGGCTACACCTTC. Filled out from reference TRBV9 and TRBJ1-2, the complete variable domain reads DSGVTQTPKHLITATGQRVTLRCSPRSGDLSVYWYQQSLDQGLQFLIQYYNGEERAKGNILERFSAQQFPDLHSELNLSSLELGDSALYFCASSVDGQGYYGYTFGSGTRLTVV.